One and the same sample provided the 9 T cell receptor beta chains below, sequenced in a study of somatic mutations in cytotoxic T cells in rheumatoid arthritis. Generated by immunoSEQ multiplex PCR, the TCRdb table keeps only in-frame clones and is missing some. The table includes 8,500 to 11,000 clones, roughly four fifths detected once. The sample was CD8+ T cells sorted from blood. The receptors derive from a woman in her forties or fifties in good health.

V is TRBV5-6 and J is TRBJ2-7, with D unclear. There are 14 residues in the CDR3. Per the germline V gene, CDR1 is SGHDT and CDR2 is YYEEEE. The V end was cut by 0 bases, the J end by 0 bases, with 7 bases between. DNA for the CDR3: TGTGCCAGCAGCTTGGTTGGCAGCTCCTACGAGCAGTACTTC. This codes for CASSLVGSSYEQYF.

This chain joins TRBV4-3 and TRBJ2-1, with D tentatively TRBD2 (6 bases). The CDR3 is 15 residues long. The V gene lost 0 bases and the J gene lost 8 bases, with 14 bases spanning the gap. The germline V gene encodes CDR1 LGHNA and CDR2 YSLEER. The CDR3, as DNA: TGCGCCAGCAGCCAAGACCTACAAGGAGGGGATGAGCAGTTCTTC. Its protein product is CASSQDLQGGDEQFF.

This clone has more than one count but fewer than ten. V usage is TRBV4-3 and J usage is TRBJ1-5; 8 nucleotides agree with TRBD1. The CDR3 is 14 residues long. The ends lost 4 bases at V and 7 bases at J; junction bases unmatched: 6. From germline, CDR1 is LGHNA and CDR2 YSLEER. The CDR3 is CASSPDRDGQPQHF. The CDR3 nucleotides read TGCGCCAGCAGCCCGGACAGGGATGGGCAGCCCCAGCATTTT.

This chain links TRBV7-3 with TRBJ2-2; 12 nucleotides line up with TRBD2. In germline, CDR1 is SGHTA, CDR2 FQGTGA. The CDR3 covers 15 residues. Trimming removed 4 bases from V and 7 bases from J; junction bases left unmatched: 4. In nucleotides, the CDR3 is TGTGCCAGCAGCTCTAGCGGGAGGGCCTTCGGGGAGCTGTTTTTT. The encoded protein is CASSSSGRAFGELFF.

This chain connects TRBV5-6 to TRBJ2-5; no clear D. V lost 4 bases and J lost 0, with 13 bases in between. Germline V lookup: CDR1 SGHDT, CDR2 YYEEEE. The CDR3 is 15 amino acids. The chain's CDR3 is CASSLRSSYQETQYF. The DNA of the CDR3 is TGTGCCAGCAGCCTCAGGTCCTCGTACCAAGAGACCCAGTACTTC.

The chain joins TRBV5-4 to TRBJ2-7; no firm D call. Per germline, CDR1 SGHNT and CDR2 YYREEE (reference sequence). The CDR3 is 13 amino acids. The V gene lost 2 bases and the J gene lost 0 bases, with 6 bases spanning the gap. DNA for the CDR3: TGTGCCAGCAGCTTCTCGGTCTCCTACGAGCAGTACTTC. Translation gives CASSFSVSYEQYF.

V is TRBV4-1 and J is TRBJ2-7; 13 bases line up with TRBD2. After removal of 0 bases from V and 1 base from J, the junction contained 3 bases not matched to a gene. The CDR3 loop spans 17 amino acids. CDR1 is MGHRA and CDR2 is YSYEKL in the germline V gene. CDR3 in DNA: TGCGCCAGCAGCCAAGAAAGACTAGCGGGAGGTTCCTACGAGCAGTACTTC. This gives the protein CASSQERLAGGSYEQYF.

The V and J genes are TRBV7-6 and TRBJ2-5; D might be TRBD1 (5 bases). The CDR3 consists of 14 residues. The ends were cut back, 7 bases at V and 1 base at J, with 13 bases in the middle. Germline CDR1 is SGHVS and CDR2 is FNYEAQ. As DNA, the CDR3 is TGTGCCAGCACCCAGGGCGGAGCCCAAGAGACCCAGTACTTC. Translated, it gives CASTQGGAQETQYF.

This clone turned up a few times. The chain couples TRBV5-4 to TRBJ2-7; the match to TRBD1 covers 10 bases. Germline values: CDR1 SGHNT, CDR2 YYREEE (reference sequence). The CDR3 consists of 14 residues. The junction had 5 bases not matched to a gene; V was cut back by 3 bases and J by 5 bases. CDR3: CASSSDRGAHEQYF. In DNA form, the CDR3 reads TGTGCCAGCAGCTCGGACAGGGGGGCCCACGAGCAGTACTTC.